This record looks at one T cell receptor beta chain sequence and its context. Its specificity is unknown. The record originates from a study of T-cell memory formation after mild COVID-19. Study-wide findings and caveats: Contracting clones from day 15 to 85 showed balanced CD4/CD8; later expanders favored CD4+. Largely, contracting CD4+ clones fell within CM and EM, and contracting CD8+ clones within EMRA.

The length of the CDR3 is 15 residues. V gave up 4 bases and J gave up 7 bases, with 19 bases separating them. Germline V gene data show CDR1 as LGHNA and CDR2 as YNFKEQ. In TCRdb, the 5' RACE reads were re-called with MiXCR into one record per CDR3 protein. The data contain roughly 52,000 distinct CDR3 sequences, about 7.3% of them seen just once; the ten biggest clones take up roughly 1.5%. The receptor's source is a man in his late teens or twenties who had mild COVID-19 (a few samples of this study predate the infection). Cell type and time point are not known. V is TRBV4-2 and J is TRBJ1-1, with TRBD1 as a possible D gene (6 bases). Sequencing was performed on PBMCs or a T cell subset sorted from them (not recorded which). The CDR3 DNA is TGTGCCAGCAGCCCTGGGGGGGGCACACAAATTGAAGCTTTCTTT. This codes for CASSPGGGTQIEAFF.